This T cell receptor beta chain derives from a study of cytomegalovirus exposure and HLA in healthy donors. The PCR used 60 Vbeta and 13 Jbeta primers. Clones were read by immunoSEQ multiplex PCR, and TCRdb kept only the in-frame ones, dropping some. The sample records roughly 180,000 clones, about four fifths being singletons. Germline CDR1 and CDR2: SEHNR and FQNEAQ (reference sequence). Between the trimmed V and J ends, which lost 4 bases and 2 bases, there was a span of 8 bases. CDR3 size: 13 residues. All the people who gave samples were healthy bone marrow donors. This clonotype was obtained from a man aged 25-45 years in good health and CMV-seronegative. The sample taken for sequencing was PBMCs. The chain links TRBV7-9 to TRBJ1-1, with D possibly matching TRBD1 (5 bases). CDR3 in amino acids: CASSWGGNTEAFF. The CDR3, as DNA: TGTGCCAGCAGCTGGGGGGGTAACACTGAAGCTTTCTTT. The whole variable domain, remainder taken from reference TRBV7-9 and TRBJ1-1, is DTGVSQNPRHKITKRGQNVTFRCDPISEHNRLYWYRQTLGQGPEFLTYFQNEAQLEKSRLLSDRFSAERPKGSFSTLEIQRTEQGDSAMYLCASSWGGNTEAFFGQGTRLTVV.